The 14 T cell receptor beta chains below all came from one sample that was sequenced in a study of CD8 T cells in ankylosing spondylitis. One entry per CDR3 protein, called by TCRdb with MiXCR from the 5' RACE reads. The sample consists of about 160,000 distinct CDR3 sequences, around 20% of them appearing once. Sequencing was done on a sample of blood, either unsorted or a sorted T cell fraction (not recorded which). These receptors came from a male donor with ankylosing spondylitis or in good health (not recorded which).

This clonotype was seen a few times. The chain joins TRBV4-1 to TRBJ2-1, with 9 bases lining up with TRBD2. The CDR3 contains 16 residues. The ends lost 1 base at V and 5 bases at J; junction bases unmatched: 6. Germline assignment: CDR1 MGHRA and CDR2 YSYEKL. Here the CDR3 DNA reads TGCGCCAGCAGCCAAGTAGGGACTAGCTTCAACAATGAGCAGTTCTTC. It is translated as CASSQVGTSFNNEQFF.

The CDR3 DNA reads as TGTGCCAGCAGTTTATCGGGAGGGTGGCGTTCAGATACGCAGTATTTT. Encoded protein: CASSLSGGWRSDTQYF. V usage is TRBV27 and J usage is TRBJ2-3; 7 nucleotides match TRBD2. Germline-derived CDR1 and CDR2 are MNHEY and SMNVEV (reference sequence). The V gene end was trimmed by 0 bases and the J gene end by 4 bases; junction bases not matched to a gene: 7. CDR3 length: 16 residues.

The table lists this clonotype with a few counts. At one boundary the junction diverges from the germline segment, which might be a read error. V gene TRBV20-1 combines with J gene TRBJ2-1, with TRBD2 identical over 8 bases. The CDR3 covers 16 residues. The V gene's germline CDR1 is DFQATT and CDR2 SNEGSKA (reference sequence). This CDR3 is CCARDRSGTWYNEQFF. The CDR3 nucleotides read TGCTGTGCTAGAGATCGTAGCGGGACGTGGTACAATGAGCAGTTCTTC.

This clonotype was counted many times. CDR3 amino acids: CSARPGGHGYTF. CDR3 sequence (DNA): TGCAGTGCTAGACCAGGGGGACATGGCTACACCTTC. The chain recombines TRBV20-1 with TRBJ1-2; the match to TRBD1 covers 7 bases. Germline CDR1 DFQATT, CDR2 SNEGSKA (reference sequence). CDR3 size: 12 residues. With V trimmed by 2 bases and J by 6 bases, 3 bases remained unmatched.

The V call is TRBV5-1, the J call TRBJ2-2, with a weak D call TRBD2 (7 bases). Germline V gives CDR1 SGHRS, CDR2 YFSETQ. CDR3 size: 15 residues. V lost 2 bases and J 3 bases, leaving 11 bases between the germline ends. The CDR3 nucleotides are TGCGCCAGCAGCTTCGCGGGGGCGGACACCGGGGAGCTGTTTTTT. This codes for CASSFAGADTGELFF.

The J gene is TRBJ1-1, the V gene TRBV7-9; D is unresolved. V was pared by 4 bases and J by 4 bases, with 10 bases between. The CDR3 has 13 amino acids. CDR1 is SEHNR and CDR2 is FQNEAQ in the germline V gene (reference sequence). The CDR3 reads CASSSQIVTEAFF. CDR3 sequence (DNA): TGTGCCAGCAGCTCCCAAATAGTCACTGAAGCTTTCTTT.

The gene calls are TRBV19 and TRBJ1-5; D unclear. Germline V gene lookup returns CDR1 LNHDA and CDR2 SQIVND (reference sequence). This CDR3 has 13 amino acids. Between the trimmed V and J ends, which lost 4 bases and 5 bases, there was a span of 9 bases. CDR3 nucleotide sequence: TGTGCCAGTAGTACCGGACGGGATCAGCCCCAGCATTTT. Its protein product is CASSTGRDQPQHF.

Many counts were recorded for this clonotype. The J gene is TRBJ2-2, the V gene TRBV5-1; TRBD1 might be the D (5 bases). Between the trimmed V and J ends, which lost 4 bases and 5 bases, there was a span of 15 bases. CDR1 SGHRS and CDR2 YFSETQ come from the germline V gene. The CDR3 has 15 amino acids. CDR3 DNA sequence: TGCGCCAGCAGCCCCAGGGATGGGCTAACCGGGGAGCTGTTTTTT. Protein product: CASSPRDGLTGELFF.

This clonotype was observed many times. This chain connects TRBV5-1 to TRBJ2-1; TRBD2 agrees at 8 bases. V was pared by 4 bases and J by 4 bases, with 7 bases of the junction left unmatched. Germline CDR1 reads SGHRS; CDR2 reads YFSETQ. This CDR3 has 15 amino acids. The CDR3 here is CASSPGLVDYNEQFF. The CDR3 bases are TGCGCCAGCAGCCCGGGACTAGTGGATTACAATGAGCAGTTCTTC.

The CDR3, as DNA: TGTGCCAGCACCGGCAGGGGCGCAGATACGCAGTATTTT. It is translated as CASTGRGADTQYF. V gene TRBV28 combines with J gene TRBJ2-3; D may be TRBD1 (6 bases). V was trimmed by 7 bases and J by 4 bases, leaving 12 bases between them. Per germline, CDR1 MDHEN and CDR2 SYDVKM. The CDR3 loop spans 13 amino acids.

This clonotype was counted at least ten times. The genes are TRBV5-1 and TRBJ2-1; 12 bases are a match to TRBD2. Germline V lookup: CDR1 SGHRS, CDR2 YFSETQ. The CDR3 totals 17 residues. V gave up 0 bases and J gave up 4 bases; unmatched junction bases: 5. This CDR3 is CASSLEGLAGPYNEQFF. In nucleotides, the CDR3 is TGCGCCAGCAGCTTGGAGGGACTAGCGGGCCCTTACAATGAGCAGTTCTTC.

This clonotype was counted ten times or more. This chain connects TRBV5-5 to TRBJ2-7; D unresolved. CDR1 and CDR2 from the germline V gene are SGHKS and YYEKEE (reference sequence). Trimming took off 2 bases at V and 1 base at J, with 19 bases between the two ends. The CDR3 spans 17 residues. CDR3 loop: CASSFNRASSSSYEQYF. DNA for the CDR3: TGTGCCAGCAGCTTTAATCGGGCGAGCTCGTCTTCCTACGAGCAGTACTTC.

The chain joins TRBV5-1 to TRBJ2-3, with TRBD2 matching 8 bases. Germline trimming cut 7 bases from V and 4 bases from J; bases unmatched to any gene: 5. This CDR3 is built from 13 residues. CDR1 is SGHRS and CDR2 is YFSETQ in the germline V gene. The CDR3 DNA sequence: TGCGCCAGCGGGACTAGTTCCGCAGATACGCAGTATTTT. Translated: CASGTSSADTQYF.

This clonotype was observed a single time. The chain employs TRBV28 and TRBJ1-1; D is perhaps TRBD1 (6 bases). V was shortened by 4 bases and J by 6 bases, with 9 bases between the two germline ends. Germline V CDR1 and CDR2: MDHEN, SYDVKM. The CDR3 is 12 amino acids. The CDR3 coding sequence is TGTGCCAGCAGTTCACAGGGCCCTGAAGCTTTCTTT. This sequence encodes CASSSQGPEAFF.